The T cell receptor beta chain described here comes from a study of chemoradiotherapy in HPV16-positive cancers (dated by TCRdb to between 2020 and 2023). For context, the study as a whole: Functional T-cell assays on cells from two HPV16-positive patients defined candidate HPV-specific T-cell clones and common TCR motifs. The study set out to ask whether T-cell immunity against the HPV oncoproteins E6 and E7 changes over the course of chemoradiotherapy and whether that immunity affects survival. The candidate HPV-specific TCRs and motifs were then tracked in TCR repertoires from about 90 patients with HPV-related cancers. Broader findings and caveats from the paper: In HPV16-positive patients, expansion of HPV-responsive T cells during chemoradiotherapy was associated with improved recurrence-free survival. Only a couple of HPV16-positive patients were used to derive the functional definition of HPV-specific T cells, and the survival association was reported for HPV16-positive patients. Expansion of candidate HPV-specific clones and E7-related TCR motifs was observed in the tumor microenvironment during treatment, whereas no such expansion was observed for non-HPV-specific T cells.

Libraries came from the immunoSEQ multiplex PCR assay. Here the immuneACCESS table is served through TCRdb, limited to in-frame sequences with V and J called. Missing clones are a known gap in these copies; in checked studies unresolved V genes cover under half, and the rest lacks a known reason. Within this sample are approximately 5,700 clones, with approximately 86% of them counted one time only. The ten largest account for around 2.4% of the sample. As regards this clone: The antigen it recognizes is unknown. One base away there is no much larger clone; base qualities are not given.

Because repertoires were sampled repeatedly during chemoradiotherapy, clonal expansion in the tumor microenvironment could be followed. The CDR3 numbers 14 residues from cysteine through phenylalanine. The sequence is cut down to CDR3 DNA, 42 bases in frame from base 1. V gives up 7 bases and J gives up 3 bases, and the segment between their germline ends measures 13 bases. As encoded in the germline V gene, CDR1 is MDHEN while CDR2 is SYDVKM. The chain is encoded by TRBV28 joined to TRBJ1-3, with the D gene not clear enough to name. This TCR was sampled from a human donor with HPV-associated anogenital cancer. Sequencing used tumor tissue, obtained from a patient who underwent chemoradiotherapy. The base sequence is TGTGCCAGCACGAGTGGCGAGGATGGAAACACCATATATTTT. The resulting protein is CASTSGEDGNTIYF.